This T cell receptor (beta chain) was documented in a study of T cells in Graves' hyperthyroidism and ophthalmopathy. Study-level findings and limits: Before onset, ophthalmopathy was predicted by the model a median 6.5 months earlier. Most thyroid clonotypes with frequency above 0.001 were detected in blood.

This clonotype occurred many times. Its antigen is currently unknown. Trimming left V 8 bases short and J 5 bases short, with 19 bases between. The CDR3 covers 16 residues. Using RNA transcripts as the source, TCR beta CDR3 regions were amplified. Initially, a first-round RT-PCR of the TCR CDR3 employed the HTBI primer set. TCRdb used MiXCR to reprocess the multiplex PCR reads, holding one entry per CDR3 protein. Among around 620,000 distinct CDR3 sequences listed, 15% to 20% were seen once. Stable Graves' hyperthyroidism denoted no ophthalmopathy progression over 18 months. The chain carries TRBV12-3 or TRBV12-4 and TRBJ1-6, with D maybe TRBD1 (6 bases). The origin of this receptor is a woman aged 25 to 39 with Graves' hyperthyroidism. Sequenced material: blood. The CDR3 region is CASGTRAGVNNSPLHF. For the CDR3, the DNA is TGTGCCAGCGGTACTCGGGCAGGGGTAAATAATTCACCCCTCCACTTT.